Presented here are 3 T cell receptor beta chains from one specimen sequenced in a study of T cells in Graves' hyperthyroidism and ophthalmopathy. Regions amplified from RNA transcripts were the TCR beta CDR3 regions. TCR CDR3 regions were first amplified by RT-PCR with HTBI primers. TCRdb reprocessed the multiplex PCR reads with MiXCR, giving one entry per CDR3 protein. The sample lists about 270,000 distinct CDR3 sequences; approximately 23% were seen once. Sequenced sample: blood. These receptors came from a woman aged 40 to 50 with Graves' ophthalmopathy.

This chain connects TRBV15 to TRBJ2-5; TRBD1 might be the D (6 bases). The CDR3 consists of 15 residues. V lost 7 bases, J lost 1 base, and 16 bases lay in between. CDR1 and CDR2 from the germline V gene are LNHNV and YYDKDF (reference sequence). This chain's CDR3 is CATNSDSSFQETQYF. The CDR3 nucleotides read TGTGCCACCAACTCGGACAGCAGTTTCCAAGAGACCCAGTACTTC.

This CDR3 reads CASRQTSRPYEQYF. The CDR3 nucleotides read TGTGCCAGCAGACAGACTAGCCGGCCCTACGAGCAGTACTTC. The chain couples TRBV12-3 or TRBV12-4 to TRBJ2-7, with 7 bases lining up with TRBD2. This CDR3 contains 14 residues. The V and J ends lost 6 bases and 2 bases, in that order; junction bases with no gene match: 7.

This clonotype was counted at least ten times. The rearrangement links TRBV27 to TRBJ2-4; TRBD2 aligns across 14 bases. With V trimmed by 4 bases and J by 8 bases, 4 bases remained unmatched. CDR3 length equals 15 residues. The germline V gene encodes CDR1 MNHEY and CDR2 SMNVEV (reference sequence). The CDR3 coding sequence is TGTGCCAGCAGTTCGGGACTAGCGGGAGCATACATTCAGTACTTC. This translates into CASSSGLAGAYIQYF.